This TCR beta chain was sequenced for a study of cytomegalovirus exposure and HLA in healthy donors. Across the study: Within the Caucasian-associated ancestry cluster were roughly 81% of the 350 to 400 genotyped donors.

Notes on this clone: Its target is not known. Additional DNA sequences in this sample encode the identical CDR3.

The V end was cut by 2 bases, the J end by 1 base, with 5 bases between. Germline V gene lookup returns CDR1 MNHEY and CDR2 SMNVEV (reference sequence). This CDR3 region has 13 residues. Study conclusions and caveats: Across donors, most TCRs were seen rarely, yet some public ones were widespread. V- and J-gene trimming in TCR beta was tied to a missense DCLRE1C variant by an analysis performed later.

Vbeta (60) and Jbeta (13) primers were used in the PCR. In the original processing: Counted up in a later analysis, unique TCR beta chains came to some 82 million, with about 10 million shared. The protocol was immunoSEQ multiplex PCR, while the TCRdb copy is restricted to in-frame clones and leaves out a portion. V and J calls and clone size come straight from that table; D and trimming were deduced from the DNA. Recorded for this sample: about 120,000 clones. This TCR was recovered from a man between 40 and 49 years old in good health and CMV-seropositive. The sequenced material came from PBMCs. V and J are TRBV27 and TRBJ1-1; D remains unclear. CDR3 region: CASSLAGNTEAFF. DNA of the CDR3: TGTGCCAGCAGTTTAGCGGGGAACACTGAAGCTTTCTTT.